One T cell receptor (beta chain) is described in this entry. Its antigen remains unknown. One entry per CDR3 protein, called by TCRdb with MiXCR from the 5' RACE reads. The sample includes hundreds of thousands of distinct CDR3 sequences, under 25% of them seen just once. This entry belongs to a study of T cells after yellow fever vaccination. Study overall: Where fractions had low cell numbers, libraries were prepared from them with the SMART-Seq v4 Ultra Low Input RNA kit.

Per germline, CDR1 SGDLS and CDR2 YYNGEE. The CDR3 has 16 residues. Trimming left V 0 bases short and J 1 base short, with 14 bases between. Study-level results: CD4 and CD8 compartments shared a small share of clonotypes, likely from convergent recombination. The secondary T-cell response peaked on day 5, not day 15, but was weaker. Abundant clonotypes from the bulk population could get into FACS-sorted repertoires as contaminants.

The sequence came from a man aged 30 to 45 who received the YFV17D yellow fever vaccine. This sample comprised PBMCs, obtained 15 days after the yellow fever booster vaccination. The chain has TRBV9 and TRBJ2-7, with D unclear. The CDR3 spells CASSVESALISYEQYF. CDR3 sequence (DNA): TGTGCCAGCAGCGTAGAGTCAGCCCTCATATCCTACGAGCAGTACTTC.